This T cell receptor (beta chain) was obtained from a study of blood T cell repertoires in COVID-19. Study-level information: Sites in the United States, Italy and Spain provided acute and convalescent COVID-19 samples. T cells, B-cell-depleted T cells, or PBMCs provided the cDNA or gDNA that served as material.

In the study's own analysis: The assay estimated nucleated cells by amplifying reference gene primers. Generated by immunoSEQ multiplex PCR, the TCRdb table keeps only in-frame clones and is missing some. V, J and clone size reflect that table, while D and trimming were determined from the DNA. Of a few hundred thousand clones in the sample, roughly 85% were seen once. Trimming left V 5 bases short and J 3 bases short, with 10 bases between. The germline V gene encodes CDR1 SNHLY and CDR2 FYNNEI. The CDR3 has 13 residues. This sequence originates from a woman in her twenties or thirties with active or convalescent COVID-19. Sequencing input: peripheral blood. V and J are TRBV2 and TRBJ2-5; D gene uncertain. CDR3 nucleotides: TGTGCCAGCAGTCCTCTACGAAAAGAGACCCAGTACTTC. It translates to CASSPLRKETQYF.